This T cell receptor beta chain was documented in a study of shared clonotypes between healthy human individuals. Study context: Two women and a few men aged 18 to 49 made up the donors.

About this clone: Its antigen is unidentified.

General study findings and limits: Naive subsets tended to show greater estimated richness than memory subsets.

CDR3 length equals 16 residues. The germline V gene encodes CDR1 ENHRY and CDR2 SYGVKD. Trimming removed 2 bases from V and 1 base from J, with 9 bases in between. TCRdb's table, derived via immunoSEQ multiplex PCR, lists solely in-frame clones and lacks some. Here the sample spans about 1.5 million clones, approximately 98% being singletons. The TCR comes from a man younger than 40 in good health. The genes are TRBV10-3 and TRBJ2-6; D gene uncertain. The sequenced sample was naive CD4+ T cells sorted from blood. Sample subset: CD45RA+ positively selected. CDR3 sequence (DNA): TGTGCCATCAGTGAGGTTTGGGGATCTGGGGCCAACGTCCTGACTTTC. Its translation is CAISEVWGSGANVLTF.